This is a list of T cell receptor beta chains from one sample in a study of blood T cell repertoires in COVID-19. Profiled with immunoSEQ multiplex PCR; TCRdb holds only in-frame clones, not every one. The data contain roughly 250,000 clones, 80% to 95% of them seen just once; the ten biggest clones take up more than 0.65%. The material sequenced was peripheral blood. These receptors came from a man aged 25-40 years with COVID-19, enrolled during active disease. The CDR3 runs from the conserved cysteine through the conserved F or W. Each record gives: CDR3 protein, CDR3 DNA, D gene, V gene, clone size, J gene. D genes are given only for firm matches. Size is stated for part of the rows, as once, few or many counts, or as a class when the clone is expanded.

CDR3 protein: CASSLAGGDSGNTIYF; CDR3 DNA: TGTGCCAGCAGCTTGGCCGGGGGGGACTCTGGAAACACCATATATTTT; D gene: NA; V gene: TRBV5-5; clone size: NA; J gene: TRBJ1-3
CDR3 protein: CASSQLRDRGFTDTQYF; CDR3 DNA: TGCGCCAGCAGCCAACTCCGGGACAGGGGTTTCACAGATACGCAGTATTTT; D gene: TRBD1; V gene: TRBV4-1; clone size: once; J gene: TRBJ2-3
CDR3 protein: CASRQLAGTGELFF; CDR3 DNA: TGCGCCAGCCGCCAGCTAGCGGGTACCGGGGAGCTGTTTTTT; D gene: TRBD2; V gene: TRBV4-1; clone size: NA; J gene: TRBJ2-2
CDR3 protein: CASSPEGAYGNTIYF; CDR3 DNA: TGTGCCAGCAGCCCCGAGGGGGCATATGGAAACACCATATATTTT; D gene: TRBD1; V gene: TRBV9; clone size: NA; J gene: TRBJ1-3
CDR3 protein: CASTDRVSSEQYF; CDR3 DNA: TGTGCCAGCACGGACAGGGTATCATCCGAGCAGTACTTC; D gene: TRBD1; V gene: TRBV6-5; clone size: NA; J gene: TRBJ2-7
CDR3 protein: CASSELTGNTEAFF; CDR3 DNA: TGTGCCAGCAGTGAACTGACAGGGAACACTGAAGCTTTCTTT; D gene: NA; V gene: TRBV6-1; clone size: NA; J gene: TRBJ1-1
CDR3 protein: CASSQGETNEKLFF; CDR3 DNA: TGCGCCAGCAGCCAAGGAGAAACTAATGAAAAACTGTTTTTT; D gene: NA; V gene: TRBV4-1; clone size: NA; J gene: TRBJ1-4
CDR3 protein: CASSQDWGRAVRGYTF; CDR3 DNA: TGCGCCAGCAGCCAAGATTGGGGCAGGGCGGTGCGGGGCTACACCTTC; D gene: NA; V gene: TRBV4-1; clone size: NA; J gene: TRBJ1-2
CDR3 protein: CASSEQGPNEQYF; CDR3 DNA: TGTGCCAGCAGTGAACAGGGGCCCAACGAGCAGTACTTC; D gene: NA; V gene: TRBV2; clone size: once; J gene: TRBJ2-7
CDR3 protein: CASSKRVEDTEAFF; CDR3 DNA: TGTGCCAGCAGCAAAAGGGTGGAGGACACTGAAGCTTTCTTT; D gene: NA; V gene: TRBV7-9; clone size: NA; J gene: TRBJ1-1
CDR3 protein: CASSQGRGGPDEQYF; CDR3 DNA: TGTGCCAGCAGCCAAGGACGGGGGGGCCCCGACGAGCAGTACTTC; D gene: TRBD2; V gene: TRBV3-1/TRBV3-2; clone size: NA; J gene: TRBJ2-7
CDR3 protein: CAISESRNYGYTF; CDR3 DNA: TGTGCCATCAGTGAGTCTAGAAACTATGGCTACACCTTC; D gene: NA; V gene: TRBV10-3; clone size: NA; J gene: TRBJ1-2
CDR3 protein: CASSREGDYNSPLHF; CDR3 DNA: TGTGCCAGCAGTAGAGAAGGGGATTATAATTCACCCCTCCACTTT; D gene: NA; V gene: TRBV6-5; clone size: NA; J gene: TRBJ1-6
CDR3 protein: CASSKQGPGVSQPQHF; CDR3 DNA: TGTGCCAGCAGCAAACAGGGCCCCGGGGTAAGTCAGCCCCAGCATTTT; D gene: NA; V gene: TRBV3-1/TRBV3-2; clone size: NA; J gene: TRBJ1-5
CDR3 protein: CASRDSLAGELFF; CDR3 DNA: TGTGCCAGCAGGGACAGTTTAGCTGGGGAGCTGTTTTTT; D gene: NA; V gene: TRBV7-9; clone size: NA; J gene: TRBJ2-2
CDR3 protein: CASSLAGTDMNTEAFF; CDR3 DNA: TGCGCCAGCAGCTTGGCCGGGACAGATATGAACACTGAAGCTTTCTTT; D gene: TRBD1; V gene: TRBV5-1; clone size: NA; J gene: TRBJ1-1
CDR3 protein: CASSWTVEQYF; CDR3 DNA: TGTGCCAGCAGTTGGACAGTCGAGCAGTACTTC; D gene: NA; V gene: TRBV2; clone size: NA; J gene: TRBJ2-7
CDR3 protein: CASRTRSFSYNEQFF; CDR3 DNA: TGCGCCAGCAGGACTAGATCGTTCTCCTACAATGAGCAGTTCTTC; D gene: NA; V gene: TRBV4-1; clone size: NA; J gene: TRBJ2-1
CDR3 protein: CASMPAGLASTDTQYF; CDR3 DNA: TGTGCCAGCATGCCAGCGGGTCTTGCTAGCACAGATACGCAGTATTTT; D gene: NA; V gene: TRBV2; clone size: NA; J gene: TRBJ2-3
CDR3 protein: CASSNRQGAKDGYTF; CDR3 DNA: TGTGCCAGCAGCAACCGACAGGGGGCGAAGGATGGCTACACCTTC; D gene: TRBD1; V gene: TRBV6-6; clone size: NA; J gene: TRBJ1-2
CDR3 protein: CASSLTRLAVYNEQFF; CDR3 DNA: TGTGCCAGCAGTCTTACTAGGCTAGCGGTCTACAATGAGCAGTTCTTC; D gene: TRBD2; V gene: TRBV7-2; clone size: NA; J gene: TRBJ2-1
CDR3 protein: CASPAGAFTGELFF; CDR3 DNA: TGTGCAAGTCCCGCGGGGGCGTTCACCGGGGAGCTGTTTTTT; D gene: NA; V gene: TRBV12-2; clone size: once; J gene: TRBJ2-2
CDR3 protein: CASSLEIRNTIYF; CDR3 DNA: TGTGCCAGCAGCTTGGAGATAAGAAACACCATATATTTT; D gene: NA; V gene: TRBV7-2; clone size: once; J gene: TRBJ1-3
CDR3 protein: CASSQGTVPRSGANVLTF; CDR3 DNA: TGCGCCAGCAGCCAAGGGACAGTCCCCCGCTCTGGGGCCAACGTCCTGACTTTC; D gene: NA; V gene: TRBV4-1; clone size: NA; J gene: TRBJ2-6
CDR3 protein: CASSEWGPGNTEAFF; CDR3 DNA: TGTGCCAGCAGTGAATGGGGGCCGGGGAACACTGAAGCTTTCTTT; D gene: NA; V gene: TRBV2; clone size: NA; J gene: TRBJ1-1
CDR3 protein: CASSVEDSGGDETQYF; CDR3 DNA: TGTGCCAGCAGCGTAGAAGATAGCGGGGGGGATGAGACCCAGTACTTC; D gene: TRBD2; V gene: TRBV9; clone size: NA; J gene: TRBJ2-5
CDR3 protein: CASSDGLALSYEQYF; CDR3 DNA: TGCGCCAGCAGCGACGGACTAGCCCTATCTTACGAGCAGTACTTC; D gene: TRBD2; V gene: TRBV4-1; clone size: NA; J gene: TRBJ2-7
CDR3 protein: CASSQGEGGLGNTIYF; CDR3 DNA: TGCGCCAGCAGCCAAGGGGAGGGGGGCCTTGGAAACACCATATATTTT; D gene: NA; V gene: TRBV4-1; clone size: NA; J gene: TRBJ1-3
CDR3 protein: CAWSGAGGHGYTF; CDR3 DNA: TGTGCCTGGAGTGGGGCAGGGGGTCATGGCTACACCTTC; D gene: TRBD1; V gene: TRBV30; clone size: NA; J gene: TRBJ1-2
CDR3 protein: CASGGEQGTEAFF; CDR3 DNA: TGTGCCAGCGGTGGGGAGCAGGGGACTGAAGCTTTCTTT; D gene: NA; V gene: TRBV2; clone size: NA; J gene: TRBJ1-1
CDR3 protein: CASSQGNQPQHF; CDR3 DNA: TGTGCCAGTTCCCAGGGGAATCAGCCCCAGCATTTT; D gene: NA; V gene: TRBV19; clone size: NA; J gene: TRBJ1-5
CDR3 protein: CASSLVVAVSATDTQYF; CDR3 DNA: TGTGCCAGCAGCTTGGTGGTTGCGGTATCTGCCACAGATACGCAGTATTTT; D gene: NA; V gene: TRBV5-6; clone size: NA; J gene: TRBJ2-3
CDR3 protein: CASSYLGGPYGYTF; CDR3 DNA: TGTGCCAGCAGTTACTTGGGGGGACCCTATGGCTACACCTTC; D gene: NA; V gene: TRBV6-5; clone size: NA; J gene: TRBJ1-2
CDR3 protein: CASSLETGGSTEAFF; CDR3 DNA: TGCGCCAGCAGCCTTGAGACAGGAGGTAGCACTGAAGCTTTCTTT; D gene: NA; V gene: TRBV4-1; clone size: NA; J gene: TRBJ1-1
CDR3 protein: CASSLALIGAPGNTIYF; CDR3 DNA: TGTGCCAGCAGCTTAGCGCTCATTGGGGCCCCTGGAAACACCATATATTTT; D gene: NA; V gene: TRBV7-9; clone size: NA; J gene: TRBJ1-3
CDR3 protein: CASSPFGATGGDQPQHF; CDR3 DNA: TGTGCCAGCTCACCCTTTGGGGCGACAGGGGGCGATCAGCCCCAGCATTTT; D gene: TRBD1; V gene: TRBV18; clone size: NA; J gene: TRBJ1-5
CDR3 protein: CASSLEVGGYGYTF; CDR3 DNA: TGTGCCAGCAGCCTCGAGGTTGGGGGGTATGGCTACACCTTC; D gene: NA; V gene: TRBV28; clone size: NA; J gene: TRBJ1-2
CDR3 protein: CATSRSTGTGSLTQYF; CDR3 DNA: TGTGCCACCAGCCGTAGCACCGGGACAGGATCCTTGACCCAGTACTTC; D gene: TRBD1; V gene: TRBV15; clone size: once; J gene: TRBJ2-5
CDR3 protein: CASSAVRAQGPTGELFF; CDR3 DNA: TGTGCCAGCAGTGCAGTACGGGCGCAGGGGCCCACCGGGGAGCTGTTTTTT; D gene: NA; V gene: TRBV6-4; clone size: once; J gene: TRBJ2-2
CDR3 protein: CASSQPGQGNYGYTF; CDR3 DNA: TGTGCCAGTAGCCAACCGGGACAGGGAAACTATGGCTACACCTTC; D gene: TRBD1; V gene: TRBV19; clone size: once; J gene: TRBJ1-2
CDR3 protein: CASSSTRGLSTDTQYF; CDR3 DNA: TGTGCCAGCAGCTCCACTCGGGGACTTAGCACAGATACGCAGTATTTT; D gene: NA; V gene: TRBV7-9; clone size: NA; J gene: TRBJ2-3
CDR3 protein: CASSLEDRGGSPLHF; CDR3 DNA: TGTGCCAGCAGCTTGGAGGACAGGGGAGGATCACCCCTCCACTTT; D gene: TRBD1; V gene: TRBV5-6; clone size: NA; J gene: TRBJ1-6
CDR3 protein: CASSAGRAGDTIYF; CDR3 DNA: TGCGCCAGCAGTGCCGGCCGGGCGGGGGACACCATATATTTT; D gene: NA; V gene: TRBV10-1; clone size: once; J gene: TRBJ1-3
CDR3 protein: CASSQEGALNTGELFF; CDR3 DNA: TGCGCCAGCAGCCAAGAGGGGGCTCTGAACACCGGGGAGCTGTTTTTT; D gene: NA; V gene: TRBV4-1; clone size: NA; J gene: TRBJ2-2
CDR3 protein: CAWNTGTDTQYF; CDR3 DNA: TGTGCCTGGAACACAGGCACAGATACGCAGTATTTT; D gene: NA; V gene: TRBV30; clone size: NA; J gene: TRBJ2-3
CDR3 protein: CAWRGLGNQPQHF; CDR3 DNA: TGTGCCTGGAGGGGGCTAGGCAATCAGCCCCAGCATTTT; D gene: NA; V gene: TRBV30; clone size: NA; J gene: TRBJ1-5
CDR3 protein: CASSLSPSDTIYF; CDR3 DNA: TGTGCCAGCAGCTTATCCCCTTCGGACACCATATATTTT; D gene: NA; V gene: TRBV13; clone size: NA; J gene: TRBJ1-3
CDR3 protein: CASSLTDAGNTEAFF; CDR3 DNA: TGTGCCAGCTCATTAACCGACGCGGGGAACACTGAAGCTTTCTTT; D gene: NA; V gene: TRBV18; clone size: NA; J gene: TRBJ1-1
CDR3 protein: CASSIVGTPNTEAFF; CDR3 DNA: TGTGCCAGTAGTATAGTGGGGACACCGAACACTGAAGCTTTCTTT; D gene: NA; V gene: TRBV19; clone size: NA; J gene: TRBJ1-1
CDR3 protein: CARTPGQGPYSNQPQHF; CDR3 DNA: TGTGCCAGGACTCCGGGACAGGGGCCATATAGCAATCAGCCCCAGCATTTT; D gene: TRBD1; V gene: TRBV2; clone size: NA; J gene: TRBJ1-5
CDR3 protein: CASRTGGSGNTIYF; CDR3 DNA: TGTGCCAGTCGAACAGGGGGATCTGGAAACACCATATATTTT; D gene: TRBD1; V gene: TRBV19; clone size: NA; J gene: TRBJ1-3
CDR3 protein: CASSDLGISTDTQYF; CDR3 DNA: TGTGCCAGCAGTGACCTGGGCATTAGCACAGATACGCAGTATTTT; D gene: NA; V gene: TRBV6-1; clone size: NA; J gene: TRBJ2-3
CDR3 protein: CASSPLAGVNTGELFF; CDR3 DNA: TGTGCCAGCAGCCCACTTGCGGGGGTGAACACCGGGGAGCTGTTTTTT; D gene: TRBD2; V gene: TRBV7-7; clone size: NA; J gene: TRBJ2-2